The 8 T cell receptor beta chains presented below share a single source sample, sequenced in a study of T cell repertoires in cytomegalovirus infection. TCRdb fed the reads into MiXCR, producing one record per CDR3 protein. Found here are under 850,000 distinct CDR3 sequences, 35% of them singletons; the top ten hold 2.5% to 3.5%. The sample comprised PBMCs. The receptors stem from a human donor in good health (CMV status not recorded). Some clones in this sample may be carry-over from other donors' samples.

At least ten counts were recorded for this clonotype. This chain uses TRBV12-3 or TRBV12-4 with TRBJ1-2; D may be TRBD1 (6 bases). Trimming stripped 6 bases from V and 6 bases from J, with 17 bases between. The CDR3 totals 14 residues. In DNA form, the CDR3 reads TGTGCCAGCAGCGTTGGGACAACTCGCCATGGCTACACCTTC. Its translation is CASSVGTTRHGYTF.

V usage is TRBV6-1 and J usage is TRBJ2-1, with D perhaps matching TRBD1 (6 bases). The V end lost 5 bases, the J end lost 4 bases, and 18 bases lay between the germline ends. The CDR3 totals 16 residues. CDR1 and CDR2 from the germline V gene are MNHNS and SASEGT. Written as DNA, the CDR3 is TGTGCCAGCAGTCCCGACCGGGACAAGGCATACAATGAGCAGTTCTTC. Protein product: CASSPDRDKAYNEQFF.

The rearrangement uses TRBV7-9 and TRBJ1-1; unclear D gene. V was pared by 7 bases and J by 2 bases, with 14 bases between. CDR1 is SEHNR and CDR2 is FQNEAQ in the germline V gene (reference sequence). The CDR3 contains 14 residues. DNA for the CDR3: TGTGCCAGCACCCGCGGCAGTTTTAACACTGAAGCTTTCTTT. It specifies CASTRGSFNTEAFF.

This clonotype was seen more than once but under ten times. The V gene is TRBV27, the J gene TRBJ2-7; 11 bases match TRBD2. Per the germline V gene, CDR1 is MNHEY and CDR2 is SMNVEV (reference sequence). V lost 2 bases to trimming and J lost 4 bases; unmatched junction nucleotides: 10. The CDR3 has 17 residues. The CDR3 loop is CASSLSAVLAGGYEQYF. The CDR3, as DNA: TGTGCCAGCAGTTTAAGTGCCGTTCTAGCGGGAGGTTACGAGCAGTACTTC.

The CDR3 loop reads CASSPRTPPLGEQYF. Written as DNA, the CDR3 is TGTGCCAGCAGCCCCCGTACTCCCCCCCTGGGGGAGCAGTACTTC. The gene calls are TRBV7-8 and TRBJ2-7, with unresolved D. With 5 bases removed from V and 7 bases from J, the gap between germline ends came to 21 bases. The CDR3 spans 15 residues. The germline CDR1 and CDR2 sequences are SGHVS and FQNEAQ.

This clonotype was picked up a small number of times. The chain couples TRBV27 to TRBJ1-5; D possibly corresponds to TRBD1 (5 bases). This CDR3 region has 16 residues. V gave up 5 bases and J gave up 1 base, with 15 bases separating them. Germline V CDR1 and CDR2: MNHEY, SMNVEV (reference sequence). CDR3 sequence reads: CASSAGLRASNQPQHF. DNA for the CDR3: TGTGCCAGCAGTGCGGGACTTCGGGCAAGCAATCAGCCCCAGCATTTT.

This sequence joins TRBV7-6 and TRBJ2-2; D may be TRBD1 (6 bases). The V and J ends lost 3 bases and 0 bases respectively, with 17 bases between them. The CDR3 loop spans 18 amino acids. CDR1 is SGHVS and CDR2 is FNYEAQ in the germline V gene. The CDR3 spells CASSLNPTGQTNTGELFF. The CDR3 DNA reads as TGTGCCAGCAGCTTGAACCCTACAGGGCAAACGAACACCGGGGAGCTGTTTTTT.

This chain joins TRBV12-3 or TRBV12-4 and TRBJ1-6; possible D gene TRBD1, 6 bases. V was trimmed by 3 bases and J by 9 bases, leaving 15 bases between them. The CDR3 contains 15 residues. The chain's CDR3 is CASSFYQGRSSPLHF. The DNA for the CDR3 is TGTGCCAGCAGTTTTTATCAGGGGCGGAGTTCACCCCTCCACTTT.